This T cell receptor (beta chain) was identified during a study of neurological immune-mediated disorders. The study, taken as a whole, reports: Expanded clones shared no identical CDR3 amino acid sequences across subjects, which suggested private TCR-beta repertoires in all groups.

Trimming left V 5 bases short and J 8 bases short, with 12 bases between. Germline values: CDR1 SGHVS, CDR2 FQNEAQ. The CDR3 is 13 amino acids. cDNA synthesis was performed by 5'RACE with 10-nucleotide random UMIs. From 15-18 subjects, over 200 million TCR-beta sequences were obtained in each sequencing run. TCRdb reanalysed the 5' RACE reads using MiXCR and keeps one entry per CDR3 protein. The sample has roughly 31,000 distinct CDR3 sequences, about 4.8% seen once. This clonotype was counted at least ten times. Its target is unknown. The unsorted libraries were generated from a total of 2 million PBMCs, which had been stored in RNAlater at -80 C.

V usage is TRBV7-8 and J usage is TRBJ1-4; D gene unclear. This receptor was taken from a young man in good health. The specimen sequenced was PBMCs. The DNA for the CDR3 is TGTGCCAGCAGCATTCCGCCTAGGGAAAAACTGTTTTTT. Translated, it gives CASSIPPREKLFF.